A few counts support the clone carrying this TCR beta chain. The antigen remains undetermined. These data are taken from a study of PD-1 blockade in mismatch repair-deficient tumors. Study-level background: Patients had about 13 mismatch repair-deficient cancer types and were previously treated and progressing.

Whole-study results and caveats: Tumor-resident clones, often undetectable pretreatment in blood, expanded then contracted after pembrolizumab.

Mismatch repair deficiency was confirmed in all patients, by PCR or immunohistochemistry. The TCR-sequenced patients were a few responders to pembrolizumab. Sequenced by immunoSEQ multiplex PCR; TCRdb stores in-frame clones only, minus some. The table includes approximately 37,000 clones, approximately 81% detected once. This clonotype originated in an adult with mismatch repair-deficient cancer. This specimen consisted of peripheral blood, obtained approximately 78 weeks after starting pembrolizumab.

The CDR3 region is CASSPEAVGYGYTF. In nucleotides, the CDR3 is TGTGCCAGCAGCCCGGAGGCGGTAGGCTATGGCTACACCTTC. The chain joins TRBV11-3 to TRBJ1-2, with D unresolved. This CDR3 contains 14 residues. V lost 5 bases and J 4 bases, leaving 14 bases between the germline ends. In germline, CDR1 is SGHNT, CDR2 YENEEA.